A single sample gave rise to the 23 T cell receptor beta chains below, sequenced in a study of CD8 T cells in ankylosing spondylitis. A single record per CDR3 protein comes from TCRdb applying MiXCR to the 5' RACE reads. In the table there are roughly 180,000 distinct CDR3 sequences, approximately 10% of which are singletons. The material sequenced was blood, either unsorted or a sorted T cell fraction (not recorded which). Source of these receptors: a male donor with ankylosing spondylitis or in good health (not recorded which).

This clonotype has a count of ten or more. V and J are TRBV5-5 and TRBJ1-5, with a possible D match to TRBD1 (5 bases). The germline gives CDR1 SGHKS, CDR2 YYEKEE (reference sequence). This CDR3 has 14 amino acids. Trimming removed 0 bases at V and 7 bases at J, with 11 bases between. As DNA, the CDR3 is TGTGCCAGCAGCTTGGCTTCGGGGCTCCAGCCCCAGCATTTT. This sequence encodes CASSLASGLQPQHF.

This clonotype was picked up many times. The chain joins TRBV7-8 to TRBJ2-7; TRBD1 aligns across 8 bases. The CDR3 is 14 amino acids. V lost 4 bases to trimming and J lost 2 bases; unmatched junction nucleotides: 4. Germline CDR1 is SGHVS and CDR2 is FQNEAQ. In DNA form, the CDR3 reads TGTGCCAGCAGCTCGGGACAGGTTCCCTACGAGCAGTACTTC. Translation: CASSSGQVPYEQYF.

In its sample, this clonotype was seen many times. The J gene is TRBJ2-2, the V gene TRBV12-3 or TRBV12-4; 7 nucleotides line up with TRBD2. The CDR3 has 15 residues. After removal of 6 bases from V and 3 bases from J, the junction contained 7 bases not matched to a gene. Here the CDR3 reads CASSNPGGDTGELFF. The CDR3 nucleotides read TGTGCCAGCAGCAATCCTGGGGGGGACACCGGGGAGCTGTTTTTT.

Details on this clonotype: Possible read error: a much larger clone is one base away. The genes are TRBV15 and TRBJ2-1; D could derive from TRBD1 or TRBD2 (6 bases each). CDR1 LNHNV and CDR2 YYDKDF come from the germline V gene (reference sequence). CDR3 length equals 15 residues. Deletions cut 5 bases from V and 2 bases from J, with 13 bases between. The CDR3 sequence: CATSRSGEAYNEQFF. CDR3 nucleotide sequence: TGTGCCACCAGCCGTTCAGGGGAGGCCTACAATGAGCAGTTCTTC.

The chain combines TRBV19 with TRBJ2-7; no clear D. CDR1 and CDR2 from the germline V gene are LNHDA and SQIVND (reference sequence). The length of the CDR3 is 13 residues. Trimming removed 4 bases at V and 8 bases at J, with 15 bases between. The chain's CDR3 is CASSTRMKNQQYF. The DNA of the CDR3 is TGTGCCAGTAGTACAAGGATGAAGAACCAGCAGTACTTC.

This clonotype has ten or more counts. J is TRBJ2-2 and V is TRBV6-5, with D tentatively TRBD2 (6 bases). The CDR3 loop spans 14 amino acids. Germline V gene lookup returns CDR1 MNHEY and CDR2 SVGAGI. Between the trimmed V and J ends, which lost 2 bases and 5 bases, there was a span of 9 bases. CDR3 in DNA: TGTGCCAGCAGTTACGGCGGGGCGACCGGGGAGCTGTTTTTT. Protein sequence: CASSYGGATGELFF.

This sequence joins TRBV7-9 and TRBJ2-2, with TRBD1 matching over 9 bases. The J segment lost 5 bases and the V segment lost 2 bases, leaving 9 bases of the junction unmatched. The CDR3 spans 17 residues. Germline CDR1 is SEHNR and CDR2 is FQNEAQ (reference sequence). In DNA, the CDR3 is TGTGCCAGCAGCTTACCCTCAGACAGGGGGATAACCGGGGAGCTGTTTTTT. Protein product: CASSLPSDRGITGELFF.

This clonotype has ten or more counts. The chain combines TRBV5-6 with TRBJ2-5; maybe TRBD1 (6 bases). CDR1 and CDR2 from the germline V gene are SGHDT and YYEEEE. The CDR3 consists of 15 residues. V was pared by 5 bases and J by 0 bases, with 14 bases between. DNA for the CDR3: TGTGCCAGCAGGCGCGTCGGACAGAACCAAGAGACCCAGTACTTC. This encodes CASRRVGQNQETQYF. Full variable domain (outside the CDR3, taken from reference TRBV5-6 and TRBJ2-5): DAGVTQSPTHLIKTRGQQVTLRCSPKSGHDTVSWYQQALGQGPQFIFQYYEEEERQRGNFPDRFSGHQFPNYSSELNVNALLLGDSALYLCASRRVGQNQETQYFGPGTRLLVL.

The gene calls are TRBV20-1 and TRBJ2-3, with a tentative D call TRBD2 (6 bases). CDR3 length: 13 residues. CDR1 is DFQATT, CDR2 SNEGSKA, per germline (reference sequence). V was shortened by 8 bases and J by 7 bases, with 19 bases between the two germline ends. The CDR3 nucleotides read TGCAGTCCCCTTTTGATGGGGGGTAATACGCAGTATTTT. Translation: CSPLLMGGNTQYF.

This clonotype was seen a handful of times. J is TRBJ1-6 and V is TRBV6-1; TRBD1 aligns across 7 bases. The CDR3 consists of 14 residues. The V and J ends lost 2 bases and 8 bases, in that order; junction bases with no gene match: 3. The germline CDR1 and CDR2 sequences are MNHNS and SASEGT. The CDR3 DNA is TGTGCCAGCAGTGAAAGACAGGGCTATTCACCCCTCCACTTT. Translating it yields CASSERQGYSPLHF.

This chain links TRBV11-3 with TRBJ2-1; D possibly corresponds to TRBD1 (6 bases). Germline V gives CDR1 SGHNT, CDR2 YENEEA. Trimming took 0 bases from V and 0 from J, leaving 15 bases between them. The CDR3 has 18 amino acids. CDR3 in amino acids: CASSLDRGRMSSYNEQFF. CDR3 nucleotide sequence: TGTGCCAGCAGCTTAGACAGGGGCCGAATGAGCTCCTACAATGAGCAGTTCTTC. The complete variable domain, with remaining parts taken from reference TRBV11-3 and TRBJ2-1, reads EAGVVQSPRYKIIEKKQPVAFWCNPISGHNTLYWYLQNLGQGPELLIRYENEEAVDDSQLPKDRFSAERLKGVDSTLKIQPAELGDSAVYLCASSLDRGRMSSYNEQFFGPGTRLTVL.

This clonotype was counted ten times or more. The chain combines TRBV6-2 or TRBV6-3 with TRBJ2-3; either TRBD1 or TRBD2 may supply D (5 bases each). The V gene's germline CDR1 is MNHEY and CDR2 SVGEGT. Trimming shortened V by 8 bases and J by 8 bases, and 11 bases separated the two germline ends. The length of the CDR3 is 11 residues. The CDR3 coding sequence is TGTGCCAGCCCAAAGGGGAGTACGCAGTATTTT. This encodes CASPKGSTQYF.

V is TRBV29-1 and J is TRBJ1-1; D is ambiguous. V was pared by 7 bases and J by 0 bases, with 15 bases between. The germline gives CDR1 SQVTM, CDR2 ANQGSEA. The CDR3 loop spans 14 amino acids. The CDR3 sequence: CSGRVNFMNTEAFF. DNA of the CDR3: TGCAGCGGCCGAGTCAACTTCATGAACACTGAAGCTTTCTTT.

CDR3: CASSFGVLGNEQFF. The CDR3 coding sequence is TGTGCCAGCAGTTTTGGGGTGCTAGGTAATGAGCAGTTCTTC. V is TRBV12-3 or TRBV12-4 and J is TRBJ2-1; unclear D gene. The CDR3 contains 14 residues. Trimming took 3 bases from V and 7 from J, leaving 13 bases between them.

There are many counts of this clonotype. The chain combines TRBV9 with TRBJ2-1, with D possibly TRBD2 on 5 matching bases. This CDR3 spans 15 amino acids. V was trimmed by 4 bases and J by 8 bases, leaving 19 bases between them. Germline CDR1 SGDLS, CDR2 YYNGEE. The CDR3 DNA follows: TGTGCCAGCAGCTTATCTAGCACGCCCCTTGATGAGCAGTTCTTC. As protein: CASSLSSTPLDEQFF.

This clonotype appeared many times. The rearrangement uses TRBV29-1 and TRBJ2-5, with D perhaps matching TRBD2 (6 bases). Trimming removed 4 bases from V and 5 bases from J, with 17 bases in between. This CDR3 is built from 14 residues. Germline V gene lookup returns CDR1 SQVTM and CDR2 ANQGSEA. The CDR3 DNA reads TGCAGCGTTGTTGATAGCGGAGGGAAGGAGACCCAGTACTTC. Protein sequence: CSVVDSGGKETQYF.

Comments on this clonotype: It may be a read error: a sequence one base away is much more abundant. J is TRBJ2-1 and V is TRBV20-1; 13 bases line up with TRBD2. The end of the DNA fits TRBJ2-7 better, so the J call may be wrong. Germline CDR1 reads DFQATT; CDR2 reads SNEGSKA (reference sequence). The CDR3 contains 16 residues. The CDR3 reads CSASGGGLAGTNEQYF. The CDR3 bases are TGCAGTGCTAGTGGGGGGGGACTAGCGGGGACCAATGAGCAGTACTTC.

V gene TRBV7-6 combines with J gene TRBJ2-3; possible D gene TRBD2, 5 bases. The V end was cut by 1 base, the J end by 2 bases, with 13 bases between. In germline, CDR1 is SGHVS, CDR2 FNYEAQ. There are 16 residues in the CDR3. CDR3 sequence: CASSLGTSEPTDTQYF. CDR3 in DNA: TGTGCCAGCAGCTTAGGGACTTCTGAGCCCACAGATACGCAGTATTTT.

This clonotype was seen at least ten times. The chain links TRBV20-1 to TRBJ2-1; D unclear. Germline V gene lookup returns CDR1 DFQATT and CDR2 SNEGSKA (reference sequence). The V gene lost 0 bases and the J gene lost 3 bases, with 12 bases spanning the gap. This CDR3 has 15 residues. The CDR3 spells CSARDQYTVYNEQFF. The CDR3, as DNA: TGCAGTGCTAGAGATCAATATACGGTCTACAATGAGCAGTTCTTC.

This clonotype has more than one count but fewer than ten. The rearrangement joins TRBV12-3 or TRBV12-4 to TRBJ1-1; D perhaps matches TRBD1 (6 bases). The CDR3 runs to 14 residues. V gave up 5 bases and J gave up 2 bases, with 12 bases separating them. The CDR3 DNA reads TGTGCCAGCAGTCTTAGACAGGAAAACACTGAAGCTTTCTTT. Translation gives CASSLRQENTEAFF.

This clonotype was found many times. V is TRBV20-1 and J is TRBJ2-7; possibly TRBD2 for D (6 bases). CDR1 is DFQATT, CDR2 SNEGSKA, per germline (reference sequence). Trimming pared 5 bases from V and 3 bases from J, leaving 17 bases between. CDR3 length equals 14 residues. The CDR3: CSAFPEGRNYEQYF. The CDR3 DNA follows: TGCAGTGCTTTCCCTGAGGGGAGGAACTACGAGCAGTACTTC.

This clonotype was seen repeatedly, ten times or more. The chain joins TRBV12-3 or TRBV12-4 to TRBJ1-5, with a weak D call TRBD1 (5 bases). There are 12 residues in the CDR3. The V end was cut by 3 bases, the J end by 7 bases, with 7 bases between. The CDR3 coding sequence is TGTGCCAGCAGTTTGGGGGTACAGCCCCAGCATTTT. The encoded protein is CASSLGVQPQHF.

This chain connects TRBV7-9 to TRBJ2-7, with 13 positions matching TRBD2. V lost 5 bases and J lost 3; bases outside the gene matches: 4. Per germline, CDR1 SEHNR and CDR2 FQNEAQ (reference sequence). The CDR3 has 15 residues. CDR3 nucleotides: TGTGCCAGCAGCCCGGGACTAGCGGGGCACTACGAGCAGTACTTC. It translates to CASSPGLAGHYEQYF.